This entry is about one T cell receptor (beta chain). What it binds is unknown. These data are taken from a study of OX40 agonist ivuxolimab in advanced cancers. Turning to the study itself: Among those enrolled, mean age was around 55 years (range about 23 to 79) and 75% to 90% were male. Three patients, one with hepatocellular carcinoma and two with cutaneous melanoma, achieved partial responses.

This table comes from immunoSEQ multiplex PCR, and its TCRdb copy is limited to in-frame clones, with some not included. The sample lists fewer than 80,000 clones, approximately 86% seen once, with under 0.75% in the top ten. Study-wide findings and caveats: The antigens recognized by the expanded peripheral T cells, that is their antigen specificity, were not determined. Fewer expanded clones were found on average in CD4+ than in CD8+ T cells.

Germline-derived CDR1 and CDR2 are SGHVS and FQNEAQ. The CDR3 has 15 residues. V shed 2 bases, J shed 2 bases, and the junction held 4 bases outside the gene matches. The chain combines TRBV7-8 with TRBJ2-7, with 9 bases lining up with TRBD2. This TCR was recovered from an adult with an advanced solid tumor such as melanoma, head and neck, liver or kidney cancer. The sample consisted of CD4+ or CD8+ T cells sorted from blood, taken in a trial of the OX40 agonist ivuxolimab. The CDR3 reads CASSLRLAGTYEQYF. DNA of the CDR3: TGTGCCAGCAGCTTACGGCTAGCGGGGACCTACGAGCAGTACTTC.